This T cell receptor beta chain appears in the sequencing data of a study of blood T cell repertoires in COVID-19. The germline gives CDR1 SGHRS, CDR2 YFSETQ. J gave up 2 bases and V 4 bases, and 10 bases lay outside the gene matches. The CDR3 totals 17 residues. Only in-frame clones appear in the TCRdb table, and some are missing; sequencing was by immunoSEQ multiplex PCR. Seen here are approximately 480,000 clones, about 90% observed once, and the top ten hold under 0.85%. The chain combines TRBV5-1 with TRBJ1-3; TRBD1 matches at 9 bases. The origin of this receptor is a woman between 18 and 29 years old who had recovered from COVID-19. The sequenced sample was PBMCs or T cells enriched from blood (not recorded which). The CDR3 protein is CASSGGQGPPAGNTIYF. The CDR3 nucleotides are TGCGCCAGCAGCGGGGGACAGGGCCCTCCGGCTGGAAACACCATATATTTT.